These T cell receptor beta chains were read from a single sample in a study of control samples from healthy donors and cancer patients. Sequenced by immunoSEQ multiplex PCR; TCRdb stores in-frame clones only, minus some. The sample lists 30,000 or so clones, approximately 90% occurring once. Sequenced input: formalin-fixed, paraffin-embedded tissue. The receptors derive from a female donor with melanoma. CDR3s include the opening cysteine and the closing phenylalanine or tryptophan. D genes are given only for firm matches. Clone size is not always given. Where it is, it says once, few, many or a class for expanded clones.

cdr3_nt: TGTGCCAGCAGCTTGGGAATGGGGAATGATTCACCCCTCCACTTT
cdr3_aa: CASSLGMGNDSPLHF
d_call: -
j_call: TRBJ1-6
clone_size: -
v_call: TRBV5-8

cdr3_nt: TGTGCCAGTAGTTCGGGGGTGAACACTGAAGCTTTCTTT
cdr3_aa: CASSSGVNTEAFF
d_call: -
j_call: TRBJ1-1
clone_size: -
v_call: TRBV19

cdr3_nt: TGTGCCAGCAGCTTACCCCCGGACAGGAACTATGGCTACACCTTC
cdr3_aa: CASSLPPDRNYGYTF
d_call: TRBD1
j_call: TRBJ1-2
clone_size: -
v_call: TRBV13

cdr3_nt: TGTGCCAGCAGCCGTCTTCCGGGACTAGCGGGAGATACGCAGTATTTT
cdr3_aa: CASSRLPGLAGDTQYF
d_call: TRBD2
j_call: TRBJ2-3
clone_size: -
v_call: TRBV6-2/TRBV6-3

cdr3_nt: TGCGCCAGCAACGGCGGGAGCTACAATGAGCAGTTCTTC
cdr3_aa: CASNGGSYNEQFF
d_call: TRBD2
j_call: TRBJ2-1
clone_size: -
v_call: TRBV5-1

cdr3_nt: TGTGCCAGCAGCCAGGATAAGAATCAGCCCCAGCATTTT
cdr3_aa: CASSQDKNQPQHF
d_call: -
j_call: TRBJ1-5
clone_size: -
v_call: TRBV3-1/TRBV3-2

cdr3_nt: TGTGCCAGCAGCTCGCGGCGGGAGACAGATACGCAGTATTTT
cdr3_aa: CASSSRRETDTQYF
d_call: TRBD2
j_call: TRBJ2-3
clone_size: -
v_call: TRBV11-2

cdr3_nt: TGTGCCAGCAGCTCTCGCTGGGTTGCTTTCTTT
cdr3_aa: CASSSRWVAFF
d_call: -
j_call: TRBJ1-1
clone_size: few
v_call: TRBV7-2

cdr3_nt: TGTGCCAGCAGCCCAAATGGGGGGCTACTTAACTATGGCTACACCTTC
cdr3_aa: CASSPNGGLLNYGYTF
d_call: -
j_call: TRBJ1-2
clone_size: once
v_call: TRBV11-1

cdr3_nt: TGTGCCAGCAGCCTGAGACAGGGGGCAGGCGGGGAGCTGTTTTTT
cdr3_aa: CASSLRQGAGGELFF
d_call: TRBD1
j_call: TRBJ2-2
clone_size: -
v_call: TRBV3-1/TRBV3-2

cdr3_nt: TGTGCCAGCTCACTAGGACAGGGTGCGGTCACTGAAGCTTTCTTT
cdr3_aa: CASSLGQGAVTEAFF
d_call: TRBD1
j_call: TRBJ1-1
clone_size: -
v_call: TRBV18

cdr3_nt: TGCGCCAGCAGCTCAATACTAGCGGGAGCCATCGGGGAGCTGTTTTTT
cdr3_aa: CASSSILAGAIGELFF
d_call: TRBD2
j_call: TRBJ2-2
clone_size: -
v_call: TRBV5-1

cdr3_nt: TGTGCCAGCAGCCAGGGATCAGAGACCCAGTACTTC
cdr3_aa: CASSQGSETQYF
d_call: -
j_call: TRBJ2-5
clone_size: -
v_call: TRBV7-8

cdr3_nt: TGTGCCAGCAGTGAACAGCTGAACACTGAAGCTTTCTTT
cdr3_aa: CASSEQLNTEAFF
d_call: -
j_call: TRBJ1-1
clone_size: -
v_call: TRBV2

cdr3_nt: TGCGCCAGCAGCCTTGGCGGACAGGGGGCTTCAGATACGCAGTATTTT
cdr3_aa: CASSLGGQGASDTQYF
d_call: TRBD1
j_call: TRBJ2-3
clone_size: -
v_call: TRBV5-1

cdr3_nt: TGTGCCAGTAGTACTACGGGACGGTGGTGGAATGGCTACACCTTC
cdr3_aa: CASSTTGRWWNGYTF
d_call: -
j_call: TRBJ1-2
clone_size: few
v_call: TRBV19

cdr3_nt: TGTGCCAGCTCCCACGCGAGAGTCACCGGGGAGCTGTTTTTT
cdr3_aa: CASSHARVTGELFF
d_call: -
j_call: TRBJ2-2
clone_size: -
v_call: TRBV6-6

cdr3_nt: TGTGCCAGCAGCTTAGAGAGGCGGAACGAGCAGTTCTTC
cdr3_aa: CASSLERRNEQFF
d_call: -
j_call: TRBJ2-1
clone_size: -
v_call: TRBV7-2

cdr3_nt: TGCGCCAGCAGCTTAACACGGGACCCCCCAAACATTCAGTACTTC
cdr3_aa: CASSLTRDPPNIQYF
d_call: -
j_call: TRBJ2-4
clone_size: once
v_call: TRBV5-1

cdr3_nt: TGTGCCAGCAGTGAGGGAACTGAAAAACTGTTTTTT
cdr3_aa: CASSEGTEKLFF
d_call: -
j_call: TRBJ1-4
clone_size: -
v_call: TRBV2

cdr3_nt: TGTGCCAGCAGTGAATACCTGGGGGTCGGGGAGCTGTTTTTT
cdr3_aa: CASSEYLGVGELFF
d_call: -
j_call: TRBJ2-2
clone_size: few
v_call: TRBV6-4

cdr3_nt: TGTGCCAGTGGCCTAGCGGGAGGAGGGCATACGCAGTATTTT
cdr3_aa: CASGLAGGGHTQYF
d_call: TRBD2
j_call: TRBJ2-3
clone_size: -
v_call: TRBV19

cdr3_nt: TGTGCCAGCAGCCCCCAGGGGGAGACCCAGTACTTC
cdr3_aa: CASSPQGETQYF
d_call: -
j_call: TRBJ2-5
clone_size: -
v_call: TRBV9

cdr3_nt: TGTGCCAGCAGTCTTGAATCCTCCGGTAGCAATCAGCCCCAGCATTTT
cdr3_aa: CASSLESSGSNQPQHF
d_call: -
j_call: TRBJ1-5
clone_size: -
v_call: TRBV2

cdr3_nt: TGTGCCAGTAGTCCCGGGACAGGGGCCTACGAGCAGTACTTC
cdr3_aa: CASSPGTGAYEQYF
d_call: TRBD1
j_call: TRBJ2-7
clone_size: -
v_call: TRBV19

cdr3_nt: TGTGCCACCAGCAGAGATTGGGCGGGAGGTTCGAACAATGAGCAGTTCTTC
cdr3_aa: CATSRDWAGGSNNEQFF
d_call: TRBD2
j_call: TRBJ2-1
clone_size: -
v_call: TRBV15